This T cell receptor (beta chain) was sequenced for a study of technical replicates of blood from several donors. The germline V gene encodes CDR1 PRHDT and CDR2 FYEKMQ (reference sequence). Trimming removed 5 bases from V and 1 base from J; junction bases left unmatched: 3. This CDR3 region has 15 residues. TCRdb keeps only in-frame clones here, not all; method: immunoSEQ multiplex PCR. The data hold around 50,000 clones, with approximately 95% observed a single time. The sequence derives from a human donor in good health. This sequence joins TRBV13 and TRBJ2-3, with TRBD2 matching 10 bases. Specimen: T cells isolated from PBMCs. The CDR3 sequence is CASSPLAGGTDTQYF. The CDR3 bases are TGTGCCAGCAGCCCTCTAGCGGGAGGCACAGATACGCAGTATTTT.